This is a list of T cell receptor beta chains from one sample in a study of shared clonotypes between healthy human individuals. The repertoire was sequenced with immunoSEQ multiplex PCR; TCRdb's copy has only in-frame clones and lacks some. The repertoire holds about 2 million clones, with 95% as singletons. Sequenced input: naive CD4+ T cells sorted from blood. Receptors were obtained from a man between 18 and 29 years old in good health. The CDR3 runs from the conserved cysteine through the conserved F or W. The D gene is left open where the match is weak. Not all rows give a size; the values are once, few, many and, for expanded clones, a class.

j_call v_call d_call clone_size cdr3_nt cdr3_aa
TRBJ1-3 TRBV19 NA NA TGTGCCAGTACACGGGACATTTGGAACACCATATATTTT CASTRDIWNTIYF
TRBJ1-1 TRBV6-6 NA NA TGTGCCGGACAAAGGGTCGTGGACACTGAAGCTTTCTTT CAGQRVVDTEAFF
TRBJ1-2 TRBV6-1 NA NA TGTGCCAGCAGTCTACCCTATGGCTACACCTTC CASSLPYGYTF
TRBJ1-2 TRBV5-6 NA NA TGTGCCAGCAGCTTGATTTGGGGTTTGGAGAATGGCTACACCTTC CASSLIWGLENGYTF
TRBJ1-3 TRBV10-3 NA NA TGTGCCATCAGTGGGACAACCCGCTCTGGAAACACCATATATTTT CAISGTTRSGNTIYF
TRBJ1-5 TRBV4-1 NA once TGCGCCAGCAGCCAAGCCTCGGCCTTATGGAGCAATCAGCCCCAGCATTTT CASSQASALWSNQPQHF
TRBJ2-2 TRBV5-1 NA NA TGCGCCAGCAGCCGGGAGTTCGGGGAGCTGTTTTTT CASSREFGELFF
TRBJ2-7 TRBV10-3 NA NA TGTGCCATCAGTGAGTCTATAAGCTCCTACGAGCAGTACTTC CAISESISSYEQYF
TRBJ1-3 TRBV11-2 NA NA TGTGCCAGCAGCTTAGGGGATCCTTCTGGAAACACCATATATTTT CASSLGDPSGNTIYF
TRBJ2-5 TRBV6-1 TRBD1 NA TGTGCCAGCAGTGTCACCGGGACAGGACCACAAGAGACCCAGTACTTC CASSVTGTGPQETQYF
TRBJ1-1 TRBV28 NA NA TGTGCCAGCACCCCCGGGACCCTTGCGATGAACACTGAAGCTTTCTTT CASTPGTLAMNTEAFF
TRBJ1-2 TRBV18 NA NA TGTGCCAGCTCCCCAGGGGATGCGGTCGGTGGCTACACCTTC CASSPGDAVGGYTF
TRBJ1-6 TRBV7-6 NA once TGTGCCAGCAGCATGAGGACAGAGTATAATTCACCCCTCCACTTT CASSMRTEYNSPLHF
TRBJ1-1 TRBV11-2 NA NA TGTGCCAGCAGCTTGGCAGAACTCATCACTGAAGCTTTCTTT CASSLAELITEAFF
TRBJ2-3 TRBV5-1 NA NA TGCGCCAGCAGCTTAGAACCAGGAGATACGCAGTATTTT CASSLEPGDTQYF
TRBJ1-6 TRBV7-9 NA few TGTGCCAGCAGCTTAAGCAATTCACCCCTCCACTTT CASSLSNSPLHF